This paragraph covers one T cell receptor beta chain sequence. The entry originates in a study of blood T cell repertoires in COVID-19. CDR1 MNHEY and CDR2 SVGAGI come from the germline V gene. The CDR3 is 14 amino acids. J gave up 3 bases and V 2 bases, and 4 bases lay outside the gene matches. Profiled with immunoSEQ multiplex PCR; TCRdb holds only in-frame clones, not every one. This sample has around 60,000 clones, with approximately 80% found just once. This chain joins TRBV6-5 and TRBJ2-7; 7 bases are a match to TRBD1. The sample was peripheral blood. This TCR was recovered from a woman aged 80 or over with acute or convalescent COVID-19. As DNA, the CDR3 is TGTGCCAGCAGTTACGTGACAGGGAACTACGAGCAGTACTTC. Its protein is CASSYVTGNYEQYF.